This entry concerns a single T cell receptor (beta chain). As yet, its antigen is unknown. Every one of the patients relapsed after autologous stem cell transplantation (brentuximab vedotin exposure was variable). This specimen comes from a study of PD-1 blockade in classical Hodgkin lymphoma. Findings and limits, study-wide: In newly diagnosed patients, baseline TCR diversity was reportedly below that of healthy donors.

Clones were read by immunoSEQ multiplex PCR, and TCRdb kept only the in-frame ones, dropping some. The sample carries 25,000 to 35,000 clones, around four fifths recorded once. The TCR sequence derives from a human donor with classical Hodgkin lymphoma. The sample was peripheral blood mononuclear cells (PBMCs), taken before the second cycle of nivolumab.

CDR3 residues: CAWSVRGNYGYTF. In DNA, the CDR3 is TGTGCCTGGAGTGTAAGAGGAAACTATGGCTACACCTTC. The chain employs TRBV30 and TRBJ1-2; unclear D gene. Trimming took off 0 bases at V and 2 bases at J, with 7 bases between the two ends. Germline V gives CDR1 GTSNPN, CDR2 SVGIG (reference sequence). The CDR3 is 13 amino acids. Full variable domain (outside the CDR3, taken from reference TRBV30 and TRBJ1-2): SQTIHQWPATLVQPVGSPLSLECTVEGTSNPNLYWYRQAAGRGLQLLFYSVGIGQISSEVPQNLSASRPQDRQFILSSKKLLLSDSGFYLCAWSVRGNYGYTFGSGTRLTVV.